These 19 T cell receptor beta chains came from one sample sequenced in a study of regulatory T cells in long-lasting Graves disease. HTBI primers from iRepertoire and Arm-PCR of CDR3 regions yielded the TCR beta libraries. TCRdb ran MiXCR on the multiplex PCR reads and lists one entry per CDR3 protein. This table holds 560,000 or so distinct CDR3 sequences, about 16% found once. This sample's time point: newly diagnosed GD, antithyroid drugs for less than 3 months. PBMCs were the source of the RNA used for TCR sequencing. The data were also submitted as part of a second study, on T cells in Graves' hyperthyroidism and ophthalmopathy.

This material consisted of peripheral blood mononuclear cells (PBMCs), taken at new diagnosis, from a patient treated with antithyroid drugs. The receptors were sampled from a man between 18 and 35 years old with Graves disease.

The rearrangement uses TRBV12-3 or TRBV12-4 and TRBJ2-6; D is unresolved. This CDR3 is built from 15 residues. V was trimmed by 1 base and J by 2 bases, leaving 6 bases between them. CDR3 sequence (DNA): TGTGCCAGCAGTTTAGGGCGGACTGGGGCCAACGTCCTGACTTTC. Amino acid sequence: CASSLGRTGANVLTF.

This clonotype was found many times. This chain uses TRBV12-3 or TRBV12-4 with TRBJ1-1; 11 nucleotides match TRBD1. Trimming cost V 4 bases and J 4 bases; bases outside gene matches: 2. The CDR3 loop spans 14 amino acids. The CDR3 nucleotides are TGTGCCAGCAGTTGGGGACAGGGGGGCACTGAAGCTTTCTTT. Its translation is CASSWGQGGTEAFF.

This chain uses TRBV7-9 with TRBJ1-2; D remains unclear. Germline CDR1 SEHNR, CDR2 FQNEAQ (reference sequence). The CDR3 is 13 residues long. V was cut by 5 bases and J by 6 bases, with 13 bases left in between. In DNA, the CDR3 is TGTGCCAGCAGCCCTTTGTCGCACGATGGCTACACCTTC. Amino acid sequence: CASSPLSHDGYTF. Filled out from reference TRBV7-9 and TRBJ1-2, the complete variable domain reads DTGVSQNPRHKITKRGQNVTFRCDPISEHNRLYWYRQTLGQGPEFLTYFQNEAQLEKSRLLSDRFSAERPKGSFSTLEIQRTEQGDSAMYLCASSPLSHDGYTFGSGTRLTVV.

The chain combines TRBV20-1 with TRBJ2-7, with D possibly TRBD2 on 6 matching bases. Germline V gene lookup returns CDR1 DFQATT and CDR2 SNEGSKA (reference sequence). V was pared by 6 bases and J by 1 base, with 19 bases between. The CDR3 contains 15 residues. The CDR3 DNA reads TGCAGTGCGTCCCGGGGGTTGGGACTGTCCTACGAGCAGTACTTC. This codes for CSASRGLGLSYEQYF.

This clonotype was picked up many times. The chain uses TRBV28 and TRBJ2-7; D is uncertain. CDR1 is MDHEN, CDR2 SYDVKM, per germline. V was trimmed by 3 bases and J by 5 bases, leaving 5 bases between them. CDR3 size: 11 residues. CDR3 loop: CASSFMDEQYF. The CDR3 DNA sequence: TGTGCCAGCAGTTTTATGGACGAGCAGTACTTC.

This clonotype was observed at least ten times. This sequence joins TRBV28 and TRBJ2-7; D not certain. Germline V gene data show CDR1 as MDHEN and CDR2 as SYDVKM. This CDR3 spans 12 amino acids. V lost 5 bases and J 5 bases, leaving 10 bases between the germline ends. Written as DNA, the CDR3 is TGTGCCAGCAGTCTGCCGATGGACGAGCAGTACTTC. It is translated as CASSLPMDEQYF.

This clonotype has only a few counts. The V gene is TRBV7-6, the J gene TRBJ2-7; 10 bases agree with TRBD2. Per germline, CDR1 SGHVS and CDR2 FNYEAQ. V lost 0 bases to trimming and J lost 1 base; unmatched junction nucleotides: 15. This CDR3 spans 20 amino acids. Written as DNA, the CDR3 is TGTGCCAGCAGCTTAGCGTTAGCGGGAGGTTCCAACTCAGTATCCTACGAGCAGTACTTC. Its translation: CASSLALAGGSNSVSYEQYF.

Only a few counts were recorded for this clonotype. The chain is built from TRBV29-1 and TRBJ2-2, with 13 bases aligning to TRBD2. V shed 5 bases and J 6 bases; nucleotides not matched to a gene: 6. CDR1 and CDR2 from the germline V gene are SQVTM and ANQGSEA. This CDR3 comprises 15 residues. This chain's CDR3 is CSVIRLAGGSGELFF. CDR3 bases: TGCAGCGTTATCCGACTAGCGGGAGGTTCCGGGGAGCTGTTTTTT.

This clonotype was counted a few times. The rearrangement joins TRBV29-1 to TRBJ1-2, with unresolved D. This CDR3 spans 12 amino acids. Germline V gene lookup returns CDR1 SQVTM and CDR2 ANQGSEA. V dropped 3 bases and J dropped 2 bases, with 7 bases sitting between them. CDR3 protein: CSVDPINYGYTF. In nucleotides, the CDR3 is TGCAGCGTTGATCCAATCAACTATGGCTACACCTTC.

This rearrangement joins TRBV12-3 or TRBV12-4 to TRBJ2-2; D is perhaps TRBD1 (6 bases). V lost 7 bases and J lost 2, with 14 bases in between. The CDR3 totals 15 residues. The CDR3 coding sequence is TGTGCCAGCAAAATAGGACAGTTTAACACCGGGGAGCTGTTTTTT. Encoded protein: CASKIGQFNTGELFF.

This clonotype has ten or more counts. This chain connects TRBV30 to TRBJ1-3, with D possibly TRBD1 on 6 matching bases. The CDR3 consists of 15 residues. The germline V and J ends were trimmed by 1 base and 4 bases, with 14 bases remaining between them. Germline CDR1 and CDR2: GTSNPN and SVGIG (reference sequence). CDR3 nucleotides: TGTGCCTGGAGTGGCCCCGGGACACTCGGAAACACCATATATTTT. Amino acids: CAWSGPGTLGNTIYF.

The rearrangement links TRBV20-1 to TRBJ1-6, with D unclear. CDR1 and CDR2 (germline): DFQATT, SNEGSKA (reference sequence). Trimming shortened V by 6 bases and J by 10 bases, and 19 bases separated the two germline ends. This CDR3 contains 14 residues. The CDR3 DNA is TGCAGTGCAACTGAGTGGCAGGCCCAATCACCCCTCCACTTT. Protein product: CSATEWQAQSPLHF.

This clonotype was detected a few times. The CDR3 here is CASSQDAPLTEQYF. DNA for the CDR3: TGCGCCAGCAGCCAAGATGCCCCCCTGACCGAGCAGTACTTC. The rearrangement links TRBV4-1 to TRBJ2-7; D is ambiguous. Germline values: CDR1 MGHRA, CDR2 YSYEKL. This CDR3 has 14 residues. Trimming shortened V by 0 bases and J by 6 bases, and 12 bases separated the two germline ends.

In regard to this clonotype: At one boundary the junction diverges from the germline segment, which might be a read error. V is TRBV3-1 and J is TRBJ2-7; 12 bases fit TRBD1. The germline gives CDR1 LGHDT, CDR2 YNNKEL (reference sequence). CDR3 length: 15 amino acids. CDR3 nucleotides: TGTGTCAGCAGCCTCCCGGGACAGGGGGCGAACGAGCAGTACTTC. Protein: CVSSLPGQGANEQYF.

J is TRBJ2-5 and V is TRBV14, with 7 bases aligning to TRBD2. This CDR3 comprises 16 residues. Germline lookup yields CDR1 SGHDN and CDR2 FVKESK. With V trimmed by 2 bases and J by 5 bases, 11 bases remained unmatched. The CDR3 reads CASSQRVGGPSETQYF. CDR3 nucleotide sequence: TGTGCCAGCAGCCAACGGGTGGGAGGGCCCTCGGAGACCCAGTACTTC.

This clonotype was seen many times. The CDR3 DNA reads TGTGCCAGCACCGGCGGGGGCGTTAAGCAGTACTTC. Protein: CASTGGGVKQYF. The chain couples TRBV2 to TRBJ2-7, with D possibly being TRBD2 (7 bases). This CDR3 has 12 amino acids. V was shortened by 7 bases and J by 8 bases, with 15 bases between the two germline ends. Germline CDR1 and CDR2: SNHLY and FYNNEI. Full variable domain (missing parts from reference TRBV2 and TRBJ2-7): EPEVTQTPSHQVTQMGQEVILRCVPISNHLYFYWYRQILGQKVEFLVSFYNNEISEKSEIFDDQFSVERPDGSNFTLKIRSTKLEDSAMYFCASTGGGVKQYFGPGTRLTVT.

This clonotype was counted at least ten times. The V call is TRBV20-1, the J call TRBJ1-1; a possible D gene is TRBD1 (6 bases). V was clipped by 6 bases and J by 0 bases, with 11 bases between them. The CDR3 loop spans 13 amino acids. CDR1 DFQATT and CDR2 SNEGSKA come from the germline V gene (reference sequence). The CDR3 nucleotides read TGCAGTGCACGGGACACCTTGAACACTGAAGCTTTCTTT. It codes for CSARDTLNTEAFF.

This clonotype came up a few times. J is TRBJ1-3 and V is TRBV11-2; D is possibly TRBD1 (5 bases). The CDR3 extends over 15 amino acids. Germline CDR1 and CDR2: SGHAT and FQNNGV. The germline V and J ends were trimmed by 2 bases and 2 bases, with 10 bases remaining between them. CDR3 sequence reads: CASSLRGFAGNTIYF. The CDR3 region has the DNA TGTGCCAGCAGCTTACGGGGGTTCGCTGGAAACACCATATATTTT.

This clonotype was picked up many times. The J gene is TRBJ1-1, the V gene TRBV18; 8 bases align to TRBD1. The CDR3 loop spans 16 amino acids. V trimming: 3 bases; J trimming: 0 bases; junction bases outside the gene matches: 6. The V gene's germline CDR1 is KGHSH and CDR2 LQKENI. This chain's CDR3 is CASSPLRTGLNTEAFF. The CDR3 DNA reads TGTGCCAGCTCACCCCTTAGGACAGGGCTGAACACTGAAGCTTTCTTT.